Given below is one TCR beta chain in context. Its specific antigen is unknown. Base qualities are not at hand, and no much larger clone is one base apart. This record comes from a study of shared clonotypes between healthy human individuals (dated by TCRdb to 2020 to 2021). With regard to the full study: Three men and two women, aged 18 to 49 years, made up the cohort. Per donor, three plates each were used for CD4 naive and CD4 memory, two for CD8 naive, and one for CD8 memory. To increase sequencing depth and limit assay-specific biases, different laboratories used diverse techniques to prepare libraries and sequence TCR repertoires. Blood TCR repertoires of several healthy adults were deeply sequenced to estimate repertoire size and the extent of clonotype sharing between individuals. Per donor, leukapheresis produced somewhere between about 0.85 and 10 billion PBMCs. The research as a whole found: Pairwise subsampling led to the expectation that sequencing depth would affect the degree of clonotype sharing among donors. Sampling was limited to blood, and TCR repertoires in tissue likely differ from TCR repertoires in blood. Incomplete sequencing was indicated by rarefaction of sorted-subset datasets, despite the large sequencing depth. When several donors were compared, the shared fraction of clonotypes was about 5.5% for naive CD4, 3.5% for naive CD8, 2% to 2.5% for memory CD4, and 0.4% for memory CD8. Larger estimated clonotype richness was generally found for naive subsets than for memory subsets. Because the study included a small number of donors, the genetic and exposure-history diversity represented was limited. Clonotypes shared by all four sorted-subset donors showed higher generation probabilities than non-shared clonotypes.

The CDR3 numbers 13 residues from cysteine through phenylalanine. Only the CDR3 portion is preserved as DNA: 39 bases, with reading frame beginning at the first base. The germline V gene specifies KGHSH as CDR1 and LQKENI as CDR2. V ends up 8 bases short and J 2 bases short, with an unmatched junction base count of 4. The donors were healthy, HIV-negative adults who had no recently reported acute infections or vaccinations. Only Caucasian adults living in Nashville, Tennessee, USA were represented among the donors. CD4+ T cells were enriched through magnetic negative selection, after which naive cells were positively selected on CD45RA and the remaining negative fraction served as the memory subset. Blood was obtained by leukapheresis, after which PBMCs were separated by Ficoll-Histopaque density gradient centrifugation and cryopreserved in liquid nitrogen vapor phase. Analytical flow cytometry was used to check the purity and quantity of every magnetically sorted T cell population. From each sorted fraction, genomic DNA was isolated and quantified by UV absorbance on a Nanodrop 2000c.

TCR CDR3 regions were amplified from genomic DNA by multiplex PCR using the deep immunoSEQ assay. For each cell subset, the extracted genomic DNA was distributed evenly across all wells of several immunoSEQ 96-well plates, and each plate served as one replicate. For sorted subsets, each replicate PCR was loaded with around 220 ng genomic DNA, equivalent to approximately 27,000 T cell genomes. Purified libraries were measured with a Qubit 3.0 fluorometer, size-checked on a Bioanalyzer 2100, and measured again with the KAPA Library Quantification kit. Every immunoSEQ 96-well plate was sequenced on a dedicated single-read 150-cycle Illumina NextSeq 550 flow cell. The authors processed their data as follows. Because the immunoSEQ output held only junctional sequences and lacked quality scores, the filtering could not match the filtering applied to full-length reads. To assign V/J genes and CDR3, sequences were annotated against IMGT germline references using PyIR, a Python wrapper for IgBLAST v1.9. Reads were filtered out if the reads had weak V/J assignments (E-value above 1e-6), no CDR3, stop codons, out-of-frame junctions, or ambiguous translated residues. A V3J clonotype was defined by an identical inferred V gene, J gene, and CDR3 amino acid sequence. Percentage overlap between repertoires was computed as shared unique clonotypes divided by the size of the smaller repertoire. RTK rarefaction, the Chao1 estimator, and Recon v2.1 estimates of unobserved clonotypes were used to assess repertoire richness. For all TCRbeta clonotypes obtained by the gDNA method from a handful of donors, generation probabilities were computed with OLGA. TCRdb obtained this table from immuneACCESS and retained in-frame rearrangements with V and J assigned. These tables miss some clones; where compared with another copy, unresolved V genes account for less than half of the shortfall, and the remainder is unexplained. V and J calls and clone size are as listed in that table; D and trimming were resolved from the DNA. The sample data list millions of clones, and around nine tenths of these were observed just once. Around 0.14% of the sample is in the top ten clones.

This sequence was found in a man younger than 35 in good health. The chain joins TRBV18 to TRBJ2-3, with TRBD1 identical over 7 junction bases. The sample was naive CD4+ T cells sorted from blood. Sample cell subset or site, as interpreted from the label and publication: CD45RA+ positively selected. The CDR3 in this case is CASTTGNTDTQYF. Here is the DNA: TGTGCCAGCACGACAGGGAACACAGATACGCAGTATTTT.